This record looks at one T cell receptor (beta chain) sequence and its context. From germline, CDR1 is GTSNPN and CDR2 SVGIG (reference sequence). V dropped 2 bases and J dropped 6; count of bases not matched to a gene: 12. The CDR3 sequence is 16 residues long. The data are from a study of CD8+ T cells in alopecia areata. Peripheral blood, together with lesional scalp punch biopsies, was collected from alopecia areata patients. Extraction and reverse transcription of RNA yielded cDNA as the sequencing template. TCRdb keeps only in-frame clones here, not all; method: immunoSEQ multiplex PCR. Among about 150,000 clones listed, about 60% were seen once.

The source was CD4+ T cells sorted from blood, collected at week 0. The receptor's source is a human donor with alopecia areata. This rearrangement joins TRBV30 to TRBJ1-4, with TRBD1 identical over 7 bases. Here the CDR3 DNA reads TGTGCCTGGAGTCTCAGGGGGAGCAGGGGGTATGAAAAACTGTTTTTT. Its translation is CAWSLRGSRGYEKLFF.